These 3 T cell receptor beta chains came from one sample sequenced in a study of blood T cell repertoires in COVID-19. Generated by immunoSEQ multiplex PCR, the TCRdb table keeps only in-frame clones and is missing some. The data hold 85,000 to 130,000 clones, with 65% to 75% observed a single time. The sequencing input was peripheral blood. Receptors were obtained from a human donor with acute or convalescent COVID-19. The donor label of this sample is uncertain.

This clone was seen only a few times. This rearrangement joins TRBV12-3 or TRBV12-4 to TRBJ1-1; no definite D call. Trimming pared 6 bases from V and 9 bases from J, leaving 11 bases between. CDR3 length: 11 residues. CDR3 sequence reads: CASSRNTQAFF. The CDR3 DNA follows: TGTGCCAGCAGCCGTAACACCCAAGCTTTCTTT.

The chain links TRBV7-2 to TRBJ2-3; D call uncertain. The CDR3 is made up of 15 amino acids. CDR1 and CDR2 from the germline V gene are SGHTA and FQGNSA. Between the trimmed V and J ends, which lost 5 bases and 2 bases, there was a span of 14 bases. CDR3: CASSPQAHTTDTQYF. The CDR3 DNA reads TGTGCCAGCAGCCCGCAGGCCCATACCACAGATACGCAGTATTTT.

The chain carries TRBV28 and TRBJ2-7; 8 bases agree with TRBD2. The length of the CDR3 is 16 residues. Germline V CDR1 and CDR2: MDHEN, SYDVKM. J lost 2 bases, V lost 10 bases, and 16 bases had no gene match. The CDR3 reads CATLGRVAGSTYEQYV. The DNA of the CDR3 is TGTGCCACCCTGGGGAGGGTAGCGGGGTCGACCTACGAGCAGTACGTC.